This note documents a single TCR beta chain sequence. The antigen remains unidentified. The data stem from a study of T cell responses to AZD1222 COVID-19 vaccine. V lost 0 bases and J 9 bases, leaving 3 bases between the germline ends. This CDR3 is 11 amino acids long. Germline lookup yields CDR1 SEHNR and CDR2 FQNEAQ (reference sequence). Clones were read by immunoSEQ multiplex PCR, and TCRdb kept only the in-frame ones, dropping some. There are around 100,000 clones in the sample; approximately 90% occur only once, and 7.5% lies in the top ten. Study-wide findings and caveats: Epitopes outside B.1.351 and B.1.1.7 mutated regions reportedly drew nearly half of spike TCRs. Baseline testing showed seropositivity in only a handful of AZD1222 recipients.

The input for sequencing was peripheral blood, taken on day 0 of AZD1222 vaccination. V is TRBV7-9 and J is TRBJ2-1; D is ambiguous. The clonotype comes from an adult in good health. The CDR3 nucleotides read TGTGCCAGCAGCTTAGCGGGTGAGCAGTTCTTC. Translation gives CASSLAGEQFF.